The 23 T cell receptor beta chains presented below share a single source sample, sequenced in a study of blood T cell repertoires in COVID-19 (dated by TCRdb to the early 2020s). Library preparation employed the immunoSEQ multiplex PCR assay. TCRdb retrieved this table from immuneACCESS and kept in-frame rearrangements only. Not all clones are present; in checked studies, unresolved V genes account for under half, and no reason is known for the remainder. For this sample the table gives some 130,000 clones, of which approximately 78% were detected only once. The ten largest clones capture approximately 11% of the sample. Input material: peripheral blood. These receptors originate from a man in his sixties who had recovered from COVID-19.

The CDR3 nucleotides are TGTGCCAGTAGTATTTACAGGTCCAATCAGCCCCAGCATTTT. Its protein product is CASSIYRSNQPQHF. V and J are TRBV19 and TRBJ1-5; maybe TRBD1 (5 bases). Looked up from germline, CDR1 is LNHDA and CDR2 is SQIVND (reference sequence). There are 14 residues in the CDR3. Deletions cut 3 bases from V and 3 bases from J, with 9 bases between.

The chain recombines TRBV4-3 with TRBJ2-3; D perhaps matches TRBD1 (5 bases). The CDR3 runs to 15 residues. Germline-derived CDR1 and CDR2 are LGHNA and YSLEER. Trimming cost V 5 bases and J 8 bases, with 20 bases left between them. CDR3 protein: CASSVLVGVSATQYF. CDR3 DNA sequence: TGCGCCAGCAGCGTTCTGGTAGGGGTTTCGGCTACGCAGTATTTT.

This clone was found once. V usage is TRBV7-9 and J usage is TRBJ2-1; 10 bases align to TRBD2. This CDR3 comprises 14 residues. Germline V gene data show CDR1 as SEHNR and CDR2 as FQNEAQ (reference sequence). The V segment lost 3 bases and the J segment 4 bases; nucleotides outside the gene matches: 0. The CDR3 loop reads CASSLTSGYNEQFF. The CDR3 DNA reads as TGTGCCAGCAGCTTGACTAGCGGGTACAATGAGCAGTTCTTC.

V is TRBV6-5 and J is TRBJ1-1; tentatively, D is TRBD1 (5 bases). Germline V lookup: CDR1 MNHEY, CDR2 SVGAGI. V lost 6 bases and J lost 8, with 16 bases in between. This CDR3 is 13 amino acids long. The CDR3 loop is CASSGTDLIEAFF. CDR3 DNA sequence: TGTGCCAGCAGCGGGACTGACCTGATCGAAGCTTTCTTT.

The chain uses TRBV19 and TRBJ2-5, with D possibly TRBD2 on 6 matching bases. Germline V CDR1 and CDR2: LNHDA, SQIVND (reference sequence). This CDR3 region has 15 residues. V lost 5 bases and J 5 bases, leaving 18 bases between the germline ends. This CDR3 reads CASSALGGTRETQYF. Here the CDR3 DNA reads TGTGCCAGTAGTGCCCTGGGGGGAACGAGGGAGACCCAGTACTTC.

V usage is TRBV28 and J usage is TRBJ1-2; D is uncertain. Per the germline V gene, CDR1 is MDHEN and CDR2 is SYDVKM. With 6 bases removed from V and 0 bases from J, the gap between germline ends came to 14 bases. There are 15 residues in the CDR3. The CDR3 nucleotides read TGTGCCAGCAGGGCCGCAGTGGGAGCTAACTATGGCTACACCTTC. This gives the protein CASRAAVGANYGYTF.

The CDR3 reads CASSPRRANTEAFF. In nucleotides, the CDR3 is TGTGCCAGCAGCCCACGCAGGGCGAACACTGAAGCTTTCTTT. This chain joins TRBV7-2 and TRBJ1-1, with D tentatively TRBD1 (5 bases). CDR3 size: 14 residues. CDR1 and CDR2 from the germline V gene are SGHTA and FQGNSA. The V and J ends lost 5 bases and 1 base respectively, with 11 bases between them.

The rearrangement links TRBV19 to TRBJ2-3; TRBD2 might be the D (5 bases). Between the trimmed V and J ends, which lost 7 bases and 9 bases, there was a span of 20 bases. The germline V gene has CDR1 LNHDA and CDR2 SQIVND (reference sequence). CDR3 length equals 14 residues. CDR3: CASTGTDGISTQYF. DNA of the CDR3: TGTGCCAGTACCGGTACTGACGGGATTTCGACGCAGTATTTT.

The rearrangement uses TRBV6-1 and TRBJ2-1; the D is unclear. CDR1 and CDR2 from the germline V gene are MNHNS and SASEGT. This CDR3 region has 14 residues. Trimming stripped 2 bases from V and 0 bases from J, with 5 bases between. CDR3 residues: CASSERSSYNEQFF. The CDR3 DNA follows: TGTGCCAGCAGTGAAAGGAGCTCCTACAATGAGCAGTTCTTC.

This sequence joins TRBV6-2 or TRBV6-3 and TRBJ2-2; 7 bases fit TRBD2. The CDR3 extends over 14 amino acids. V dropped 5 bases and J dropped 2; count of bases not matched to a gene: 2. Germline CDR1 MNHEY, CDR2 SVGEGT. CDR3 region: CASSSGANTGELFF. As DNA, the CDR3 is TGTGCCAGCAGTAGCGGGGCTAACACCGGGGAGCTGTTTTTT.

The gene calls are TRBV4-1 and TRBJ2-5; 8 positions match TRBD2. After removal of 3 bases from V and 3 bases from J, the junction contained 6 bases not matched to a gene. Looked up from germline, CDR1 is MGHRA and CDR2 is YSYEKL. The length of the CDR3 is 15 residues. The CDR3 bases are TGCGCCAGCAGCCAGGGACGGCGGGGGGAAGAGACCCAGTACTTC. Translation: CASSQGRRGEETQYF.

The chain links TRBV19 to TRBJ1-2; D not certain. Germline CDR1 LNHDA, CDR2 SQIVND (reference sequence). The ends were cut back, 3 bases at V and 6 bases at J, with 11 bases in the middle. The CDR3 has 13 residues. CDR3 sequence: CASSMVPRDGYTF. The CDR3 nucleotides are TGTGCCAGTAGTATGGTACCGAGGGATGGCTACACCTTC.

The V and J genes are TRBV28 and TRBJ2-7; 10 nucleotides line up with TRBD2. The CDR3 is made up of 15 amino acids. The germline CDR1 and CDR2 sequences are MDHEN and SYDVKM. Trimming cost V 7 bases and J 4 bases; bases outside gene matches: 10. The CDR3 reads CASTPLGTSDYEQYF. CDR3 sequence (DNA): TGTGCCAGCACCCCCCTGGGGACTAGCGATTACGAGCAGTACTTC.

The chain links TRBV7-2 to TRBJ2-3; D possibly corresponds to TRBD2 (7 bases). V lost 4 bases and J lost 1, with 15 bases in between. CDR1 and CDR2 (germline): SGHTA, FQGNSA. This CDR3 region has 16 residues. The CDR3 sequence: CASSSEGRGGTDTQYF. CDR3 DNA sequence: TGTGCCAGCAGCTCGGAAGGGAGGGGGGGCACAGATACGCAGTATTTT.

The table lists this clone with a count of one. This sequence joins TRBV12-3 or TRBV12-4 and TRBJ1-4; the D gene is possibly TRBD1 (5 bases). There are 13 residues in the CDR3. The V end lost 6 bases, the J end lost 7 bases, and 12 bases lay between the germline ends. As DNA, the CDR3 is TGTGCCAGCAGGACCGGGACTCCTGAAAAACTGTTTTTT. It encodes CASRTGTPEKLFF.

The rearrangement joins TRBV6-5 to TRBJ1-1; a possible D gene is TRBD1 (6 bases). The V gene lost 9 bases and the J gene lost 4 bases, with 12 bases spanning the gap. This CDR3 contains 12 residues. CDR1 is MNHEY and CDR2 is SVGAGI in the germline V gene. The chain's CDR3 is CASSRGSTEAFF. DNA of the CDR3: TGTGCCAGTAGCAGGGGATCCACTGAAGCTTTCTTT.

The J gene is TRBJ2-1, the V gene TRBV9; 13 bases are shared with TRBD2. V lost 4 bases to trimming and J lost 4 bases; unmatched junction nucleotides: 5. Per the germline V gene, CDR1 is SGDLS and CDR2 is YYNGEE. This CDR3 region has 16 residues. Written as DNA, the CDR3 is TGTGCCAGCAGCTCGGGACTAGCGGGAAGATACAATGAGCAGTTCTTC. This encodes CASSSGLAGRYNEQFF.

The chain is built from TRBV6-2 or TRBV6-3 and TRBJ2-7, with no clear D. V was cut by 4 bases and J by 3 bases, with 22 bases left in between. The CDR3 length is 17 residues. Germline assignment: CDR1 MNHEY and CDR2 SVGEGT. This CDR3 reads CASSSTPDTRPGYEQYF. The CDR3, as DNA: TGTGCCAGCAGTTCTACCCCCGACACCCGGCCAGGCTACGAGCAGTACTTC.

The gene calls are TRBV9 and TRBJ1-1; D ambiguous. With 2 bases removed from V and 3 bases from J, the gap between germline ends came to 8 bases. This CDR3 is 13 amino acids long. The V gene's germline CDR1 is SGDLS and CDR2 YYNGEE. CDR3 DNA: TGTGCCAGCAGCGTTGGGAGGGACACTGAAGCTTTCTTT. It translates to CASSVGRDTEAFF. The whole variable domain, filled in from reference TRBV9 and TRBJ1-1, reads DSGVTQTPKHLITATGQRVTLRCSPRSGDLSVYWYQQSLDQGLQFLIQYYNGEERAKGNILERFSAQQFPDLHSELNLSSLELGDSALYFCASSVGRDTEAFFGQGTRLTVV.

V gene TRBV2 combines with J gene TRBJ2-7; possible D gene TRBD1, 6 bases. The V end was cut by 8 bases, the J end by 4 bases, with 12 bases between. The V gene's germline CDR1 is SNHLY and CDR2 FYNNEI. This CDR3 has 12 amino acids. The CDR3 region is CASAGTRYEQYF. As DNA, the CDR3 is TGTGCCAGCGCCGGGACAAGGTACGAGCAGTACTTC.

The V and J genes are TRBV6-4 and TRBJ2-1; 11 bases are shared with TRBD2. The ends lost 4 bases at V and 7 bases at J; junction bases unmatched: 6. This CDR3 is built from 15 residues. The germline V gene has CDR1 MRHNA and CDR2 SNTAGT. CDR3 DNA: TGTGCCAGCAGTGCTACTAGCGGGAGTTTGAATGAGCAGTTCTTC. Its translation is CASSATSGSLNEQFF.

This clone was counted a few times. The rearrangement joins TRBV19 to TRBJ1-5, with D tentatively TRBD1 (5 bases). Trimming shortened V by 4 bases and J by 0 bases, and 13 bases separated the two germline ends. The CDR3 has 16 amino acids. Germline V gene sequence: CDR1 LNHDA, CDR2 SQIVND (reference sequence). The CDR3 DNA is TGTGCCAGTAGTACCCAAGGGACTTTTAGCAATCAGCCCCAGCATTTT. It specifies CASSTQGTFSNQPQHF.

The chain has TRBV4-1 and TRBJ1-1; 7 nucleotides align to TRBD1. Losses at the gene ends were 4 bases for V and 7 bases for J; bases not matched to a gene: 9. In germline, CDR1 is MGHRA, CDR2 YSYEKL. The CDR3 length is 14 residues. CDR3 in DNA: TGCGCCAGCAGCCGTGACAGGGCCCTAAGTGAAGCTTTCTTT. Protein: CASSRDRALSEAFF.